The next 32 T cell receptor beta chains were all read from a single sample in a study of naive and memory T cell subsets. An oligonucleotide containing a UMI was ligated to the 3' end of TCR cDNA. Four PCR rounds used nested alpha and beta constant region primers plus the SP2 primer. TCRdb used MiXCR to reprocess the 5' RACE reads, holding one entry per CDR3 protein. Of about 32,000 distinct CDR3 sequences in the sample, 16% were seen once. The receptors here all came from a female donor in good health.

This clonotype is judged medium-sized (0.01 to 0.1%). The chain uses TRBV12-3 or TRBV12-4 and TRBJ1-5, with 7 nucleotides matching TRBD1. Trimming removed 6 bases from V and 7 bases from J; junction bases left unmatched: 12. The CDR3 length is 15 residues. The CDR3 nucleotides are TGTGCCAGCAGAAGGGACAGTCAAGTTACGCAGCCCCAGCATTTT. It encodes CASRRDSQVTQPQHF.

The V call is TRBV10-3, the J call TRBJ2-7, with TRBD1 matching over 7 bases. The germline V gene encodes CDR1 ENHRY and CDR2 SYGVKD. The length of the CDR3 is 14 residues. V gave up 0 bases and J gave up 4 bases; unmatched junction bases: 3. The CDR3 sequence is CAISESRQGYEQYF. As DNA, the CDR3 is TGTGCCATCAGTGAGTCGAGACAGGGTTACGAGCAGTACTTC.

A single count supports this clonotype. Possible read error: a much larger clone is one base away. DNA for the CDR3: TGTGCCAGCAGCCTACAGGGGCGGGTCACTGAAGCTTACTTT. Its protein is CASSLQGRVTEAYF. The chain couples TRBV11-2 to TRBJ1-1, with TRBD1 identical over 7 bases. The CDR3 has 14 residues. CDR1 is SGHAT, CDR2 FQNNGV, per germline.

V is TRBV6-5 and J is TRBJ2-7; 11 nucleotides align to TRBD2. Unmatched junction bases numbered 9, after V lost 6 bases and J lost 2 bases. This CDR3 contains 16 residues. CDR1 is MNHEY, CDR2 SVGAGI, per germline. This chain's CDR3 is CASRRTGTSGTYEQYF. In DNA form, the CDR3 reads TGTGCCAGCAGGCGAACCGGGACTAGCGGCACCTACGAGCAGTACTTC.

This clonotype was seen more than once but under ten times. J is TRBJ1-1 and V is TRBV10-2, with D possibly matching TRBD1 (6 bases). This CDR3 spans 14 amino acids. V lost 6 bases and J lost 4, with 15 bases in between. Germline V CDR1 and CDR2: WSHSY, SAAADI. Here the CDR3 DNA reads TGCGCCAGCAGGGAGACAGGATCGGGCACTGAAGCTTTCTTT. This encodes CASRETGSGTEAFF.

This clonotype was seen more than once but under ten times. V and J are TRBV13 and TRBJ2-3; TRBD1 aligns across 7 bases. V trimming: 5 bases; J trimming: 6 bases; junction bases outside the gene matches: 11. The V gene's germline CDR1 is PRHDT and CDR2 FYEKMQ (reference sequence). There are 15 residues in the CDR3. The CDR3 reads CASSVRQGPGDTQYF. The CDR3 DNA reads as TGTGCCAGCAGCGTAAGACAGGGCCCCGGGGATACGCAGTATTTT.

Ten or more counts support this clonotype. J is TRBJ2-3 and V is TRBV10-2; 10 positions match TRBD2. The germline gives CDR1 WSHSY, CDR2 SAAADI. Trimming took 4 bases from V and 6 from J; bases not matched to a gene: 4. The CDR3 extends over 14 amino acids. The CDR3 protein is CASSASGGGDTQYF. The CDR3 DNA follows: TGCGCCAGCAGTGCAAGCGGGGGGGGGGATACGCAGTATTTT.

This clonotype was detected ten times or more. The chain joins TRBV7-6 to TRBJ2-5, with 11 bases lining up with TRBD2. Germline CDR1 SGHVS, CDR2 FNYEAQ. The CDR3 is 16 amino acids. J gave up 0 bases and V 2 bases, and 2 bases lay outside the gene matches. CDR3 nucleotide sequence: TGTGCCAGCAGCTTAACTAGCGGGGGTTACCAAGAGACCCAGTACTTC. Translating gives CASSLTSGGYQETQYF.

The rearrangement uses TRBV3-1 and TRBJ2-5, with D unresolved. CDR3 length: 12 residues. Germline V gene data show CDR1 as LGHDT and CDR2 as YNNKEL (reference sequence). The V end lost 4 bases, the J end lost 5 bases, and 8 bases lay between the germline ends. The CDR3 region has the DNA TGTGCCAGCAGCCCAAGAAGGGAGACCCAGTACTTC. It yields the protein CASSPRRETQYF.

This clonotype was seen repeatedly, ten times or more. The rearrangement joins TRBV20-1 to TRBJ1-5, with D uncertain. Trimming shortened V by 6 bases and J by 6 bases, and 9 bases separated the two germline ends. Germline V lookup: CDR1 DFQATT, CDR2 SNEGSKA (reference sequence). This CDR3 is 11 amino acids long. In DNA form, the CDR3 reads TGCAGTGCCCAAAGCGGTCAGCCCCAGCATTTT. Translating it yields CSAQSGQPQHF.

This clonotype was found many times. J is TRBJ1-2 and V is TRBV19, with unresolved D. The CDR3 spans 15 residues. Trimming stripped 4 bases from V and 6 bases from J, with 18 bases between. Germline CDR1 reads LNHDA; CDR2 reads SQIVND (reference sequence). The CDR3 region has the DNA TGTGCCAGTAGTAATCGGGCAAAAAATAGGGATGGCTACACCTTC. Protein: CASSNRAKNRDGYTF.

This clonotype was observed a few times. In DNA, the CDR3 is TGTGCCAGCCGCGCGGCCACAGGGGGCGAGGCCTACAATGAGCAGTTCTTC. The encoded protein is CASRAATGGEAYNEQFF. The chain recombines TRBV7-8 with TRBJ2-1; TRBD1 matches 9 bases. The germline V gene has CDR1 SGHVS and CDR2 FQNEAQ. J was trimmed by 2 bases and V by 8 bases; bases with no gene match: 13. This CDR3 has 17 amino acids.

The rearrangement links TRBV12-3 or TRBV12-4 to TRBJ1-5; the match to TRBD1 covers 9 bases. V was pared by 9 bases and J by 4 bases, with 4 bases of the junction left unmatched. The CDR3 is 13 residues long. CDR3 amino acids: CASGGTGNQPQHF. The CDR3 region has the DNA TGTGCCAGTGGGGGGACAGGGAATCAGCCCCAGCATTTT.

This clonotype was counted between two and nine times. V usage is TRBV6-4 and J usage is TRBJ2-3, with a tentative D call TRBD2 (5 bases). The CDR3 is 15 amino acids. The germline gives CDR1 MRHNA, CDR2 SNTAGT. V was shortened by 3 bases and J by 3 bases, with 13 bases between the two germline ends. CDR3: CASSDGSGSTDTQYF. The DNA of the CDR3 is TGTGCCAGCAGTGATGGGAGCGGCTCTACAGATACGCAGTATTTT.

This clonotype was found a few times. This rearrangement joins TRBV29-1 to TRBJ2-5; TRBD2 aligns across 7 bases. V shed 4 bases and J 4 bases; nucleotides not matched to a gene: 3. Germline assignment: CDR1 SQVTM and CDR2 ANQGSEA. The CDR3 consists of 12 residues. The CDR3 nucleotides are TGCAGCGTTGCAGGCGGGGGAGAGACCCAGTACTTC. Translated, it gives CSVAGGGETQYF.

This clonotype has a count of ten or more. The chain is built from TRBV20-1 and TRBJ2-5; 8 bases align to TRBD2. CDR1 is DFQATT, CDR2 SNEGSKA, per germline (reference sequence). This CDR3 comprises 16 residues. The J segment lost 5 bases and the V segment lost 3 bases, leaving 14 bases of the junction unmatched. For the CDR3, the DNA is TGCAGTGCTAGTCTACCGGGACTAGTGTTGGCGGAGACCCAGTACTTC. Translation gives CSASLPGLVLAETQYF.

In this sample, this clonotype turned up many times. CDR3 in amino acids: CSVRRGADYGYTF. The CDR3 DNA reads as TGCAGCGTCCGCAGGGGGGCGGACTATGGCTACACCTTC. V usage is TRBV29-1 and J usage is TRBJ1-2; 7 bases line up with TRBD1. CDR1 SQVTM and CDR2 ANQGSEA come from the germline V gene. There are 13 residues in the CDR3. The V gene end was trimmed by 6 bases and the J gene end by 3 bases; junction bases not matched to a gene: 7.

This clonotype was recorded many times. The CDR3 nucleotides read TGCAGTGCTAAGACTGCCAATGAGCAGTTCTTC. Amino acids: CSAKTANEQFF. V and J are TRBV20-1 and TRBJ2-1; D remains unclear. V was cut by 4 bases and J by 6 bases, with 7 bases left in between. In germline, CDR1 is DFQATT, CDR2 SNEGSKA (reference sequence). The CDR3 runs to 11 residues.

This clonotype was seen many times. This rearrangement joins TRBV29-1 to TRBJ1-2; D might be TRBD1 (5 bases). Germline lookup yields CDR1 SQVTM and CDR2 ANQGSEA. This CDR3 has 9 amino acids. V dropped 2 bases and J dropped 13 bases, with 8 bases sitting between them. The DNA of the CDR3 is TGCAGCGTTGAACCCGGGGGCACCTTC. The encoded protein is CSVEPGGTF. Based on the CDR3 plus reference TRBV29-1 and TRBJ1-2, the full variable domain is SAVISQKPSRDICQRGTSLTIQCQVDSQVTMMFWYRQQPGQSLTLIATANQGSEATYESGFVIDKFPISRPNLTFSTLTVSNMSPEDSSIYLCSVEPGGTFGSGTRLTVV.

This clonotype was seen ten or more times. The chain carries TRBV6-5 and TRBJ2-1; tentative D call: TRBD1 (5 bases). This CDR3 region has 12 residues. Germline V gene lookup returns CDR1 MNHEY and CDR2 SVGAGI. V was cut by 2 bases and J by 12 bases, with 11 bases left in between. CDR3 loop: CASSYRRERQFF. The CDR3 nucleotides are TGTGCCAGCAGTTACCGCAGGGAACGGCAGTTCTTC.

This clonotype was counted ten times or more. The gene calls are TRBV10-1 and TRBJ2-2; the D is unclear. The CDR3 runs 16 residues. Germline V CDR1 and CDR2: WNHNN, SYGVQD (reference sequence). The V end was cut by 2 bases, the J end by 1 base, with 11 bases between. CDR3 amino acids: CASSENGLVNTGELFF. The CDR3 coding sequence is TGCGCCAGCAGTGAGAATGGGCTAGTGAACACCGGGGAGCTGTTTTTT.

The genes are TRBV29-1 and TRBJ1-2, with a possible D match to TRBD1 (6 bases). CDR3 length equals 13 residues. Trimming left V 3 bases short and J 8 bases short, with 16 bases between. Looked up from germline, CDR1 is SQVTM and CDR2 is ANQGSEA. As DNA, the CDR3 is TGCAGCGTTGACAAGACCACAGGGCCCGGCTACACCTTC. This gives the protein CSVDKTTGPGYTF.

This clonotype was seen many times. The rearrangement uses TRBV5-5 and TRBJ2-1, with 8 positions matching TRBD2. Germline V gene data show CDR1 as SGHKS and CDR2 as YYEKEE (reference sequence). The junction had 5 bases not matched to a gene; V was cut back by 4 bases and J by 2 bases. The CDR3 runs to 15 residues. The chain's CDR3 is CASSVSGAPYNEQFF. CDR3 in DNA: TGTGCCAGCAGCGTTAGCGGGGCACCCTACAATGAGCAGTTCTTC.

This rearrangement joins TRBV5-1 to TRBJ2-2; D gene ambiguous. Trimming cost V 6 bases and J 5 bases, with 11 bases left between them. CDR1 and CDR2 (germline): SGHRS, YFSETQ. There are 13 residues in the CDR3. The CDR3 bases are TGCGCCAGCAATATAGGGAAGACCGGGGAGCTGTTTTTT. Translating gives CASNIGKTGELFF.

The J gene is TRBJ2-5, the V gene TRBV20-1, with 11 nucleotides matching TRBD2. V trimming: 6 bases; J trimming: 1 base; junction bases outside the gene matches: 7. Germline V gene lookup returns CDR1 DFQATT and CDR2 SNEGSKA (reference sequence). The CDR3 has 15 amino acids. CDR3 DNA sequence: TGCAGTGCGACCGGGACTAGCGGAACCCAAGAGACCCAGTACTTC. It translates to CSATGTSGTQETQYF.

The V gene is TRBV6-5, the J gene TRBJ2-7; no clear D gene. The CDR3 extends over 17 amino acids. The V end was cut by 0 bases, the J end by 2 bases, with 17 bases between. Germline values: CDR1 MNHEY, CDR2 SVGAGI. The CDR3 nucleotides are TGTGCCAGCAGTTACTCGGAGCGACGCGGCAGCACCTACGAGCAGTACTTC. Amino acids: CASSYSERRGSTYEQYF.

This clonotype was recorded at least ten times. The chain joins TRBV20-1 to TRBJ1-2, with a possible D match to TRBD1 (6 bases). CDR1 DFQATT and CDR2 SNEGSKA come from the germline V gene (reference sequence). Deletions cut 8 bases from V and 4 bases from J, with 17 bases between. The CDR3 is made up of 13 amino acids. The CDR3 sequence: CSRWEPTGYGYTF. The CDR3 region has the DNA TGCAGTCGCTGGGAGCCGACAGGCTATGGCTACACCTTC.

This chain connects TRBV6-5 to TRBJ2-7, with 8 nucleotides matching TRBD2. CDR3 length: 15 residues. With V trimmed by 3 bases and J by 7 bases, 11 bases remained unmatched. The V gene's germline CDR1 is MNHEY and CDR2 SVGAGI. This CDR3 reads CASSYGGGCRREQYF. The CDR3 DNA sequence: TGTGCCAGCAGTTATGGCGGGGGGTGCAGACGGGAGCAGTACTTC.

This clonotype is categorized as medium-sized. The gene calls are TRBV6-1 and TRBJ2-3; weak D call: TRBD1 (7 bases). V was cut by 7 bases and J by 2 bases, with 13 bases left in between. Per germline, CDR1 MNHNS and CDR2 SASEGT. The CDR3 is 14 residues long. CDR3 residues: CASTAGGSTDTQYF. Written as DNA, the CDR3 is TGTGCCAGCACCGCAGGGGGGTCCACAGATACGCAGTATTTT.

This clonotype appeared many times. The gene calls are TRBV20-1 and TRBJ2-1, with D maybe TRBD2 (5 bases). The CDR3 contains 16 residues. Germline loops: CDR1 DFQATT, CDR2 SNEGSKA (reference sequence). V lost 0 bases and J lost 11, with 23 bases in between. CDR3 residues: CSARDRRQAPAAQQFF. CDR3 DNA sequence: TGCAGTGCTAGAGATAGGAGGCAAGCCCCCGCGGCCCAGCAGTTCTTC.

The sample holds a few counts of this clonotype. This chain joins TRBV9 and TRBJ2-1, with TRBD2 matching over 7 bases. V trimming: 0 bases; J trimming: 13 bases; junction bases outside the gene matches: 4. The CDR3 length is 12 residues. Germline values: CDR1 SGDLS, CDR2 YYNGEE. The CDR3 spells CASSVGTSLQFF. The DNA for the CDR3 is TGTGCCAGCAGCGTAGGGACTAGTTTACAGTTCTTC. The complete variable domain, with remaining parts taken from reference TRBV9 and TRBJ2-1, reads DSGVTQTPKHLITATGQRVTLRCSPRSGDLSVYWYQQSLDQGLQFLIQYYNGEERAKGNILERFSAQQFPDLHSELNLSSLELGDSALYFCASSVGTSLQFFGPGTRLTVL.

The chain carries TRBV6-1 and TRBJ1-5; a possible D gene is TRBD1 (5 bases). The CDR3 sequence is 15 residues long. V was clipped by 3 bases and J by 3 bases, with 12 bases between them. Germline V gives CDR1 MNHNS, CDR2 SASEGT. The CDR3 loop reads CASSEAGGYNQPQHF. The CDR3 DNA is TGTGCCAGCAGTGAGGCCGGGGGATACAATCAGCCCCAGCATTTT.